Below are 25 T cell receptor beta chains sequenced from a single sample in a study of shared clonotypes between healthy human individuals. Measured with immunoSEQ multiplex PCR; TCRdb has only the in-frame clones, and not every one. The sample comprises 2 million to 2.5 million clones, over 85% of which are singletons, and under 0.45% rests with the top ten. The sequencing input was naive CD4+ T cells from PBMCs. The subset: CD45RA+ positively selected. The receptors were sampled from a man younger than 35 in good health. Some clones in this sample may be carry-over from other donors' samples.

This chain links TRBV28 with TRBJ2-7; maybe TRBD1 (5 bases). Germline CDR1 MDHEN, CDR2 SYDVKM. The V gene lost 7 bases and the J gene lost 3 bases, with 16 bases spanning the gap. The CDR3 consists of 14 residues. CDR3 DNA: TGTGCCAGCACCCGCGTCGACAGACTCTACGAGCAGTACTTC. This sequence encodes CASTRVDRLYEQYF. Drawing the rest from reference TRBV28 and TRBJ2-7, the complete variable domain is DVKVTQSSRYLVKRTGEKVFLECVQDMDHENMFWYRQDPGLGLRLIYFSYDVKMKEKGDIPEGYSVSREKKERFSLILESASTNQTSMYLCASTRVDRLYEQYFGPGTRLTVT.

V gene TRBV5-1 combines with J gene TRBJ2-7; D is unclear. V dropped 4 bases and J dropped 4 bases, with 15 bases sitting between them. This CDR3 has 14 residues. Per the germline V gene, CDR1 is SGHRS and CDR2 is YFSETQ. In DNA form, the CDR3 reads TGCGCCAGCAGCCACAACGGGCCTGCATACGAGCAGTACTTC. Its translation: CASSHNGPAYEQYF.

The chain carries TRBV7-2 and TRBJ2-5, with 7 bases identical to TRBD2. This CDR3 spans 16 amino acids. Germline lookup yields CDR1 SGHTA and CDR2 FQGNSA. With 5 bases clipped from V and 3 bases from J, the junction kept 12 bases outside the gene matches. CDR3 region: CASSPMGGGFKETQYF. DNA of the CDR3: TGTGCCAGCAGCCCGATGGGGGGAGGGTTCAAAGAGACCCAGTACTTC.

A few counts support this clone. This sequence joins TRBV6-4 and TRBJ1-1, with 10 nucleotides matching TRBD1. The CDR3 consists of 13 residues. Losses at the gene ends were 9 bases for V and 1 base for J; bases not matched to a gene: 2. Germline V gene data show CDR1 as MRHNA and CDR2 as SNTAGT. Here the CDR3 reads CASRDRGNTEAFF. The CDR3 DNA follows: TGTGCCAGTCGGGACAGGGGGAACACTGAAGCTTTCTTT.

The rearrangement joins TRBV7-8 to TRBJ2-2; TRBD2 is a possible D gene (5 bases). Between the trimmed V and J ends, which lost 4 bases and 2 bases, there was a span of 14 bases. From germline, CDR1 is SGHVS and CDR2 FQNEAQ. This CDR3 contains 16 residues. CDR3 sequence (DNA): TGTGCCAGCAGCTCCCAGTCGGGATTCAACACCGGGGAGCTGTTTTTT. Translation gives CASSSQSGFNTGELFF.

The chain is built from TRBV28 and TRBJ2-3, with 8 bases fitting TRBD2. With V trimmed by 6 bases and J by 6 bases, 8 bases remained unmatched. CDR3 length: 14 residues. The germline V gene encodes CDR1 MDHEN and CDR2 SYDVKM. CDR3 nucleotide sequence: TGTGCCAGCAGCGTAAGGACTAGCAGCGATACGCAGTATTTT. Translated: CASSVRTSSDTQYF.

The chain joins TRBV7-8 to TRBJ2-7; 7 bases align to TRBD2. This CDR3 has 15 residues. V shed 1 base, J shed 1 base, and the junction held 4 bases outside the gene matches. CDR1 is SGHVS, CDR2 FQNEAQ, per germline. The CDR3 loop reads CASSLGPRGSYEQYF. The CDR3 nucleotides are TGTGCCAGCAGCTTAGGTCCGCGGGGGTCCTACGAGCAGTACTTC. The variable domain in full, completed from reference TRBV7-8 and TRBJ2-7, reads GAGVSQSPRYKVAKRGQDVALRCDPISGHVSLFWYQQALGQGPEFLTYFQNEAQLDKSGLPSDRFFAERPEGSVSTLKIQRTQQEDSAVYLCASSLGPRGSYEQYFGPGTRLTVT.

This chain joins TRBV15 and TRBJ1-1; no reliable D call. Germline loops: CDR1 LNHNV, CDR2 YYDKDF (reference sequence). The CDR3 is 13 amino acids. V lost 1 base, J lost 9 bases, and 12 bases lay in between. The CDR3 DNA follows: TGTGCCACCAGCAGAGCAGACAAGTCGCAAGCTTTCTTT. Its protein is CATSRADKSQAFF.

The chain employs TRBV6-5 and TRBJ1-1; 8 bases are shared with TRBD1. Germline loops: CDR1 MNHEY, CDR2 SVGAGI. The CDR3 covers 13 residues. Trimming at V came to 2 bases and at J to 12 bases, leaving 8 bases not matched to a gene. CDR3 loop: CASSYAQGARTFF. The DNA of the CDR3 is TGTGCCAGCAGTTACGCGCAGGGGGCAAGGACTTTCTTT.

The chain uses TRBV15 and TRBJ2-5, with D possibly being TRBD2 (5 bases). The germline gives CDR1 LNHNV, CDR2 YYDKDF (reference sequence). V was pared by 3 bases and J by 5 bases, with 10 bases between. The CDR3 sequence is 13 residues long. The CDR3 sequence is CATSSPPGETQYF. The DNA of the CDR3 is TGTGCCACCAGCAGCCCTCCGGGGGAGACCCAGTACTTC.

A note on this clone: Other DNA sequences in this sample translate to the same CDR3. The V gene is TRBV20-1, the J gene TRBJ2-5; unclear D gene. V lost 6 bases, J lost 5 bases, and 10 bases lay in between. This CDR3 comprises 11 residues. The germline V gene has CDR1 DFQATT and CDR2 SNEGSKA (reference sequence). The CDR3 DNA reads TGCAGTGCCTTAAGAGGCGAGACCCAGTACTTC. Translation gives CSALRGETQYF.

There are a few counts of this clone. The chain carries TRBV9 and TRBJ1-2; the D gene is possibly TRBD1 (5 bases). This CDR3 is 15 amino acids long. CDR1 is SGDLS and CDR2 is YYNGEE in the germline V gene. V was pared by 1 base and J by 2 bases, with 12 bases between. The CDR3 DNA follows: TGTGCCAGCAGCGTACGGGACGGCCCCAACTATGGCTACACCTTC. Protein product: CASSVRDGPNYGYTF.

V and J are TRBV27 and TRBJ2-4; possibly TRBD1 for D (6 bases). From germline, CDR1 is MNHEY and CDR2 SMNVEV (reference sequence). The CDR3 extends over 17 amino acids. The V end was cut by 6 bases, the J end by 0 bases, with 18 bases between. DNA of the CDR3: TGTGCCAGCAGCTCTACGCGGACAGATCTAGCCAAAAACATTCAGTACTTC. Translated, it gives CASSSTRTDLAKNIQYF.

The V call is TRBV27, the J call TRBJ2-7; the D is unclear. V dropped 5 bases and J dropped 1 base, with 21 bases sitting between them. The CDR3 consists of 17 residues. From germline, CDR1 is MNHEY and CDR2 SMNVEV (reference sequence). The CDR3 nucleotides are TGTGCCAGCAGTGACGAGGCTTTGGGGTCCGGGTCCTACGAGCAGTACTTC. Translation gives CASSDEALGSGSYEQYF.

Here the CDR3 DNA reads TGTGCCAGCAGCCCGGGACAGGGCGTCTATGGCTACACCTTC. It codes for CASSPGQGVYGYTF. V gene TRBV7-3 combines with J gene TRBJ1-2; 9 bases are shared with TRBD1. This CDR3 has 14 amino acids. The ends lost 5 bases at V and 4 bases at J; junction bases unmatched: 5. Germline V gene sequence: CDR1 SGHTA, CDR2 FQGTGA.

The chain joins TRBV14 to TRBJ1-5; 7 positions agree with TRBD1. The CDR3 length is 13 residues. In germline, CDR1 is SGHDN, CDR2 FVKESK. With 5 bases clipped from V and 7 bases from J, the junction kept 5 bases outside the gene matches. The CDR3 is CASSRGPKQPQHF. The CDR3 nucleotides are TGTGCCAGCAGCAGGGGGCCCAAGCAGCCCCAGCATTTT.

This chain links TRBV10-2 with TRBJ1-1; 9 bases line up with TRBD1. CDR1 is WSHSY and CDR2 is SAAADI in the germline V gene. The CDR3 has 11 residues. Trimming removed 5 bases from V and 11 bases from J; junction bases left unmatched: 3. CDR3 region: CASSIDRGAFF. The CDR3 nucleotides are TGCGCCAGCAGTATAGACAGGGGGGCTTTCTTT.

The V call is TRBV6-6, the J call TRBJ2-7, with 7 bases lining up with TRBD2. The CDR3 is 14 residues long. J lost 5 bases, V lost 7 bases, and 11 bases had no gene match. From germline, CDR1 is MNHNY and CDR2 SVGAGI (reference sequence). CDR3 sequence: CASKQAGSLDEQYF. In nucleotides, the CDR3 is TGTGCCAGCAAACAAGCGGGGAGTCTAGACGAGCAGTACTTC.

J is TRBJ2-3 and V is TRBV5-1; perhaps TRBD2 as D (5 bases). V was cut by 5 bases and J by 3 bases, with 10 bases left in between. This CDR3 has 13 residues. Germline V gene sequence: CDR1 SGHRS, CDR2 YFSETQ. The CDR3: CASRDRETDTQYF. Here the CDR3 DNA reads TGCGCCAGCAGGGATAGGGAGACAGATACGCAGTATTTT. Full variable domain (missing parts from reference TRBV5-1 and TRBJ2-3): KAGVTQTPRYLIKTRGQQVTLSCSPISGHRSVSWYQQTPGQGLQFLFEYFSETQRNKGNFPGRFSGRQFSNSRSEMNVSTLELGDSALYLCASRDRETDTQYFGPGTRLTVL.

CDR3 sequence (DNA): TGTGCCAGCAGTGGTCCACAGGGGGCCTTAAACTATGGCTACACCTTC. This encodes CASSGPQGALNYGYTF. The chain joins TRBV28 to TRBJ1-2, with 9 bases aligning to TRBD1. The CDR3 is 16 residues long. V shed 5 bases and J 2 bases; nucleotides not matched to a gene: 9. The V gene's germline CDR1 is MDHEN and CDR2 SYDVKM.

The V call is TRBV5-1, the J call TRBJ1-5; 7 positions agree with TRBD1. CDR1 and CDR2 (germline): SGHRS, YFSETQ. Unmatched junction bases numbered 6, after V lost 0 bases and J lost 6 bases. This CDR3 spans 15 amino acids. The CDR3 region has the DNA TGCGCCAGCAGCTTGGAGGGGGCCTTCCTTCAGCCCCAGCATTTT. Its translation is CASSLEGAFLQPQHF.

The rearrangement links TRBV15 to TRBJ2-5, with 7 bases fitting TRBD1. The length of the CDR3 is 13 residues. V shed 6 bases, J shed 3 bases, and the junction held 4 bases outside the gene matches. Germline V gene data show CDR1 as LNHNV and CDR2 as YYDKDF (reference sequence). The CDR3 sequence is CATSYDREETQYF. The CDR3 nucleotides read TGTGCCACCAGTTACGACAGGGAAGAGACCCAGTACTTC.

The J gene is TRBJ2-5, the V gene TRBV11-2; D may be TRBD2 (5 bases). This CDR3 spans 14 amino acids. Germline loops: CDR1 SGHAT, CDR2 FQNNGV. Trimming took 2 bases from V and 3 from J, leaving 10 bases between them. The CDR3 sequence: CASSLTRAEETQYF. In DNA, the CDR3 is TGTGCCAGCAGCTTAACGAGGGCAGAAGAGACCCAGTACTTC.

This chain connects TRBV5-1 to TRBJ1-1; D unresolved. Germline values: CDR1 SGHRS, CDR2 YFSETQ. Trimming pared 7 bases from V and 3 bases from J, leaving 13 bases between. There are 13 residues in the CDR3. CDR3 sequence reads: CASHDTPDTEAFF. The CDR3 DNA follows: TGCGCCAGCCACGACACCCCGGACACTGAAGCTTTCTTT.

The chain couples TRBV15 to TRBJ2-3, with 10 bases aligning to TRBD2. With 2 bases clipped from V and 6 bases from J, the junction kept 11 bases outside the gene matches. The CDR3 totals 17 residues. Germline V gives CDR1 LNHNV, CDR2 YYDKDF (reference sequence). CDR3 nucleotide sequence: TGTGCCACCAGCAGATGGCCCCAAGCGGGAGGGCCGGATACGCAGTATTTT. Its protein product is CATSRWPQAGGPDTQYF.